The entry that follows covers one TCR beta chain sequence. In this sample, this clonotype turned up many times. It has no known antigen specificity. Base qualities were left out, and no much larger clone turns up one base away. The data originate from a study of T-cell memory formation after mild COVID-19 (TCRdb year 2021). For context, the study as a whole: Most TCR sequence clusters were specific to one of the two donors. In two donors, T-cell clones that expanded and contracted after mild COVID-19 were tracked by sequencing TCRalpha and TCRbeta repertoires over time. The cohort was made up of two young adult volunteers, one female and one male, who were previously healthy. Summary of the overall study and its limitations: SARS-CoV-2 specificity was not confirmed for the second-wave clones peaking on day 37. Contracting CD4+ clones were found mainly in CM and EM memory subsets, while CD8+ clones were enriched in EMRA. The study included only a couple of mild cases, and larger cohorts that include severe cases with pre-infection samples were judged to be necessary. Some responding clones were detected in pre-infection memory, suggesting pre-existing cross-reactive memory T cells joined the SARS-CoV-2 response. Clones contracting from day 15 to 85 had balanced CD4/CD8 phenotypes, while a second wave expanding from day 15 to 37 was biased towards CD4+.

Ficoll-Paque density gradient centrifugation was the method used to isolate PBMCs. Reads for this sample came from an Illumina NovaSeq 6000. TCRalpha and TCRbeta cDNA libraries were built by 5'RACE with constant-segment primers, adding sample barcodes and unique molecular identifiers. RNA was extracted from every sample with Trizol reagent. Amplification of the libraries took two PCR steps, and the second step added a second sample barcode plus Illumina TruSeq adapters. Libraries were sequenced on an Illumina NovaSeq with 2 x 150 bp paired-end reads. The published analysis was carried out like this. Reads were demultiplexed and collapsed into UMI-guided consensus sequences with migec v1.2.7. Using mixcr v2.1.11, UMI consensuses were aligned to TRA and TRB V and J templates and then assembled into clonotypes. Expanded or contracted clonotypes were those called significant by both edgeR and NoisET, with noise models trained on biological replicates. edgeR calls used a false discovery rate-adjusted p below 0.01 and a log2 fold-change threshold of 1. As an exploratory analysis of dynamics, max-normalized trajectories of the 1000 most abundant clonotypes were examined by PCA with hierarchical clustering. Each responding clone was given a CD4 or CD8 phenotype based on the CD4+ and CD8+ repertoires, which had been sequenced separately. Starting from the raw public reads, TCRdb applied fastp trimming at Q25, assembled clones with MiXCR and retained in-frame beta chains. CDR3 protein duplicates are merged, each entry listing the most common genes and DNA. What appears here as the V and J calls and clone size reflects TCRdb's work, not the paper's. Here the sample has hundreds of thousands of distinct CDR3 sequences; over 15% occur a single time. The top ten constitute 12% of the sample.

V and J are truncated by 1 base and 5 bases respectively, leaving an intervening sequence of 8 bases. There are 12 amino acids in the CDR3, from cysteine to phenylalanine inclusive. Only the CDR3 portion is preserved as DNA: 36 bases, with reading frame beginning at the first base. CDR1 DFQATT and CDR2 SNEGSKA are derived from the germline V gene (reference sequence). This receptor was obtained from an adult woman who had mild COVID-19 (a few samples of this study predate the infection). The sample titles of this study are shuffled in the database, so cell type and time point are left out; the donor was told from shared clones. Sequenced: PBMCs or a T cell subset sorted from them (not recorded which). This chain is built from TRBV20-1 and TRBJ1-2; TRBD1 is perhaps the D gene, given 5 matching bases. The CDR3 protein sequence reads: CSARGQGYGYTF. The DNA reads TGCAGTGCTAGAGGGCAGGGATATGGCTACACCTTC.